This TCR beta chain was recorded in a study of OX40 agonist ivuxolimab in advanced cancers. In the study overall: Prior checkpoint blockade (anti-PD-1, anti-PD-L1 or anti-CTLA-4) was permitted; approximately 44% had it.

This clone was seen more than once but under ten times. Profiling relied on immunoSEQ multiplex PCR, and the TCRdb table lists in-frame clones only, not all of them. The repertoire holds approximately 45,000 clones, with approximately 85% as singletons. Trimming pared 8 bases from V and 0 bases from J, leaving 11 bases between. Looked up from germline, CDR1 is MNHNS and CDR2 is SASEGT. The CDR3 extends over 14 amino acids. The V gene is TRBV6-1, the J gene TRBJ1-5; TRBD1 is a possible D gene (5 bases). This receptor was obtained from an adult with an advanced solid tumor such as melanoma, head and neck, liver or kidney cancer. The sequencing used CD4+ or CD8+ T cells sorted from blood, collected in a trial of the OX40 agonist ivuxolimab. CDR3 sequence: CASGGEYSNQPQHF. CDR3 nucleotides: TGTGCCAGCGGGGGGGAGTATAGCAATCAGCCCCAGCATTTT.